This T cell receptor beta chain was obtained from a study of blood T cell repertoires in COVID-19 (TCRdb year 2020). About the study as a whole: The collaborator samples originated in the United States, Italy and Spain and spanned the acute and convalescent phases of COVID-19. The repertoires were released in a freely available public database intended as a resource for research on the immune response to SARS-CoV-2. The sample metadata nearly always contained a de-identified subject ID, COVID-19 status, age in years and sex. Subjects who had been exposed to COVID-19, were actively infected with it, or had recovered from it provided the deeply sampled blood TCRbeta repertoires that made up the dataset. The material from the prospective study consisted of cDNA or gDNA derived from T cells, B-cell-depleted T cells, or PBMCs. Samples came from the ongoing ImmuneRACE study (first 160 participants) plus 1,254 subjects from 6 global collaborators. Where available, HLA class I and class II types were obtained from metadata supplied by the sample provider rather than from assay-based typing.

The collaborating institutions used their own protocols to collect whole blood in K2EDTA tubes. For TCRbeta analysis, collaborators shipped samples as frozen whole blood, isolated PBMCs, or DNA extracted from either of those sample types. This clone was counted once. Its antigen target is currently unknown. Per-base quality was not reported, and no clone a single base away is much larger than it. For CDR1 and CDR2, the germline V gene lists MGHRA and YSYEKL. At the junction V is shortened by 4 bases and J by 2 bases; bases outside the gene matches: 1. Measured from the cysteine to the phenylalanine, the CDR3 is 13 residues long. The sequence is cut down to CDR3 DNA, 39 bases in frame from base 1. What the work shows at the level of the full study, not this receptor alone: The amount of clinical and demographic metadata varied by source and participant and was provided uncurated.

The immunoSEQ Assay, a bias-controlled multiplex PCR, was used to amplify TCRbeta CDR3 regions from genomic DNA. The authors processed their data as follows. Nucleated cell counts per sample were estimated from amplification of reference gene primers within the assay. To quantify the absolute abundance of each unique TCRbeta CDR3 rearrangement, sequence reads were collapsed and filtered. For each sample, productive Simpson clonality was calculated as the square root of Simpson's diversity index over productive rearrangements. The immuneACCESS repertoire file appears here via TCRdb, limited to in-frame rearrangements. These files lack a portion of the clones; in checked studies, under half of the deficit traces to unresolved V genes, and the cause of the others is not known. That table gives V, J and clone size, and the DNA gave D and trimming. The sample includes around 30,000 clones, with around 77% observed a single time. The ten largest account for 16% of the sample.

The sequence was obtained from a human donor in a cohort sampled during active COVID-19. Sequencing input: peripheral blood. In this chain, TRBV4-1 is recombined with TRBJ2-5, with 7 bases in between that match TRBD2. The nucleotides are TGCGCCAGCAGCCGGGACTATCAAGAGACCCAGTACTTC. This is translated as CASSRDYQETQYF.